This entry features one TCR beta chain sequence. No antigen is known for it. This sample was taken from a study of cytomegalovirus exposure and HLA in healthy donors. Study conclusions and caveats: Listed as cytomegalovirus-associated were 150 to 200 TCR beta chains.

The V and J ends lost 1 base and 5 bases respectively, with 8 bases between them. Germline V gives CDR1 LGHNA, CDR2 YNFKEQ. The CDR3 sequence is 13 residues long. Primers included in the PCR were 60 Vbeta and 13 Jbeta primers. Assay used: immunoSEQ multiplex PCR; TCRdb lists only in-frame clones, some missing. The sample gives around 200,000 clones, around 89% of which show up once; about 1% is in the top ten. Sequenced material: PBMCs. This sequence joins TRBV4-2 and TRBJ2-5; D is ambiguous. This TCR was sampled from a young woman in good health and CMV-seronegative. The CDR3, as DNA: TGTGCCAGCAGCCAAGGGGCCTATGAGACCCAGTACTTC. This sequence encodes CASSQGAYETQYF.